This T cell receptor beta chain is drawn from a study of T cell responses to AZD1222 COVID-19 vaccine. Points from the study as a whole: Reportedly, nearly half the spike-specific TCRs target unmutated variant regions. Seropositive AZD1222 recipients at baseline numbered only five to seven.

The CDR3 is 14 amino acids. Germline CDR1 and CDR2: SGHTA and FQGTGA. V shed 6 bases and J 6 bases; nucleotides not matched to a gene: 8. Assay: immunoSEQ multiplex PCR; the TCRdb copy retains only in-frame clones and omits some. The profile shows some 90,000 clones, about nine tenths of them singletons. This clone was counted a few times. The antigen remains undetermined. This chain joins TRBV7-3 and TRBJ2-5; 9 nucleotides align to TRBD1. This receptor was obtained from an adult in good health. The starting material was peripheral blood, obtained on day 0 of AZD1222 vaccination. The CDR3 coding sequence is TGTGCCAGCAGTCTTACAGGGGGCGCGAAGACCCAGTACTTC. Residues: CASSLTGGAKTQYF. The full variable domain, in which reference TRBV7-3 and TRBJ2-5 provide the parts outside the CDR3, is GAGVSQTPSNKVTEKGKYVELRCDPISGHTALYWYRQSLGQGPEFLIYFQGTGAADDSGLPNDRFFAVRPEGSVSTLKIQRTERGDSAVYLCASSLTGGAKTQYFGPGTRLLVL.